These 15 T cell receptor beta chains came from one sample sequenced in a study of Ad26.COV2.S vaccination and SARS-CoV-2 variants. TCRdb's table, derived via immunoSEQ multiplex PCR, lists solely in-frame clones and lacks some. The sample lists fewer than 900,000 clones; around 89% were seen once. Sample treatment: 15 to 20 received Ad26.COV2.S at low or high dose, single or two shots; several received placebo; per-sample allocation not given. Day 63 following the first vaccine or placebo injection was when the samples were taken. The material was peripheral blood, obtained in a trial of Ad26.COV2.S vaccine versus placebo. The receptors were gathered from a person aged 18 to 65 who received the Ad26.COV2.S COVID-19 vaccine or a placebo.

This rearrangement joins TRBV27 to TRBJ2-1, with D possibly TRBD1 on 5 matching bases. This CDR3 spans 15 amino acids. V lost 4 bases to trimming and J lost 4 bases, with 14 bases between them. Germline CDR1 MNHEY, CDR2 SMNVEV (reference sequence). In DNA, the CDR3 is TGTGCCAGCAGTTCCCAAGACAGCTCTTACAATGAGCAGTTCTTC. Protein product: CASSSQDSSYNEQFF.

The chain recombines TRBV15 with TRBJ2-1; 13 bases match TRBD2. The CDR3 loop spans 18 amino acids. CDR1 and CDR2 (germline): LNHNV, YYDKDF (reference sequence). J was trimmed by 14 bases and V by 0 bases; bases with no gene match: 16. CDR3 loop: CATSRDSPFSTSGGAKFF. CDR3 nucleotides: TGTGCCACCAGCAGAGATTCCCCTTTTTCCACTAGCGGGGGGGCTAAGTTCTTC.

The gene calls are TRBV15 and TRBJ1-5; 10 positions match TRBD1. V shed 3 bases, J shed 2 bases, and the junction held 4 bases outside the gene matches. CDR1 is LNHNV, CDR2 YYDKDF, per germline (reference sequence). The CDR3 spans 16 residues. The CDR3 region has the DNA TGTGCCACCAGCAGGGGACAGGGGTTTGGCAATCAGCCCCAGCATTTT. Its translation is CATSRGQGFGNQPQHF. The whole variable domain, remainder taken from reference TRBV15 and TRBJ1-5, is DAMVIQNPRYQVTQFGKPVTLSCSQTLNHNVMYWYQQKSSQAPKLLFHYYDKDFNNEADTPDNFQSRRPNTSFCFLDIRSPGLGDTAMYLCATSRGQGFGNQPQHFGDGTRLSIL.

The chain uses TRBV25-1 and TRBJ2-5, with 11 bases aligning to TRBD2. The germline gives CDR1 MGHDK, CDR2 SYGVNS. CDR3 size: 15 residues. Germline trimming cut 5 bases from V and 5 bases from J; bases unmatched to any gene: 7. CDR3 bases: TGTGCCAGCAGTCCTACTAGCGGGAGTGGGGAGACCCAGTACTTC. This codes for CASSPTSGSGETQYF.

This clone has a handful of counts. Different DNA sequences within this sample yield the same CDR3. The chain recombines TRBV29-1 with TRBJ1-5; TRBD1 matches at 7 bases. The CDR3 is 13 residues long. Germline loops: CDR1 SQVTM, CDR2 ANQGSEA. V lost 4 bases, J lost 5 bases, and 5 bases stayed unmatched. CDR3 nucleotide sequence: TGCAGCGTTGGGACAGGCCTCTATCAGCCCCAGCATTTT. Protein: CSVGTGLYQPQHF.

The table lists this clone with a count of one. The rearrangement links TRBV7-9 to TRBJ2-2; D gene unclear. The germline V gene encodes CDR1 SEHNR and CDR2 FQNEAQ (reference sequence). The V end was cut by 5 bases, the J end by 6 bases, with 13 bases between. CDR3 length equals 14 residues. CDR3 in DNA: TGTGCCAGCAGCCCCCAGTCTTGGGCCGGGGAGCTGTTTTTT. Translated: CASSPQSWAGELFF.

V is TRBV18 and J is TRBJ1-2, with D tentatively TRBD1 (6 bases). This CDR3 comprises 15 residues. Germline V gene lookup returns CDR1 KGHSH and CDR2 LQKENI. Trimming cost V 3 bases and J 4 bases, with 15 bases left between them. The CDR3 spells CASSPPVTGTYGYTF. CDR3 sequence (DNA): TGTGCCAGCTCACCGCCGGTGACAGGAACCTATGGCTACACCTTC.

Note on this clone: The junction departs from the called germline gene at one end, perhaps through a read error. V is TRBV6-1 and J is TRBJ1-4; 8 nucleotides agree with TRBD1. The germline gives CDR1 MNHNS, CDR2 SASEGT. The CDR3 consists of 14 residues. The CDR3 here is CASSEDRTGSPGGF. The CDR3 region has the DNA TGTGCCAGCAGTGAAGATCGGACAGGGTCACCTGGGGGTTTT.

The sample holds a few counts of this clone. This chain links TRBV19 with TRBJ2-7, with TRBD2 matching 10 bases. There are 14 residues in the CDR3. Germline trimming cut 4 bases from V and 6 bases from J; bases unmatched to any gene: 6. The germline V gene has CDR1 LNHDA and CDR2 SQIVND (reference sequence). The CDR3 spells CASSTPGLAPEQYF. The CDR3 DNA reads TGTGCCAGTAGTACCCCGGGACTAGCGCCCGAGCAGTACTTC.

A remark on this clone: Germline and junction disagree at one end, which may indicate a read error. The chain recombines TRBV7-2 with TRBJ1-2; tentatively, D is TRBD1 (6 bases). This CDR3 has 14 residues. Germline CDR1 SGHTA, CDR2 FQGNSA. The CDR3 DNA sequence: TGTGCCAGCGGCTTAACCGGGGGCAACTATGGCTACACCTTC. It specifies CASGLTGGNYGYTF.

In this sample, this clone turned up once. The chain carries TRBV18 and TRBJ2-1; D call uncertain. V shed 0 bases and J shed 13 bases, with 13 bases lying between them. Germline assignment: CDR1 KGHSH and CDR2 LQKENI. The CDR3 length is 13 residues. The CDR3 sequence: CASSPPTLTNQFF. The CDR3 coding sequence is TGTGCCAGCTCACCACCTACTCTTACAAATCAGTTCTTC.

The CDR3 region has the DNA TGTGCCAGCAGCCGCGCAGGCCAAGCTTTCTTT. This encodes CASSRAGQAFF. The V call is TRBV6-5, the J call TRBJ1-1; D uncertain. Trimming removed 6 bases from V and 9 bases from J, with 11 bases in between. CDR3 length equals 11 residues. The germline V gene encodes CDR1 MNHEY and CDR2 SVGAGI.

This clone was detected once. This sequence joins TRBV19 and TRBJ1-5; unclear D gene. The CDR3 is 13 residues long. V was shortened by 3 bases and J by 4 bases, with 7 bases between the two germline ends. Per the germline V gene, CDR1 is LNHDA and CDR2 is SQIVND (reference sequence). The CDR3 coding sequence is TGTGCCAGTAGTATGGGCACTAATCAGCCCCAGCATTTT. It specifies CASSMGTNQPQHF.

V and J are TRBV15 and TRBJ2-2; 8 bases match TRBD1. The V gene's germline CDR1 is LNHNV and CDR2 YYDKDF (reference sequence). The length of the CDR3 is 17 residues. Unmatched junction bases numbered 9, after V lost 3 bases and J lost 3 bases. In DNA form, the CDR3 reads TGTGCCACCAGCAGGCCAGGACAGGGCTGGGACACCGGGGAGCTGTTTTTT. It is translated as CATSRPGQGWDTGELFF.

The chain uses TRBV2 and TRBJ1-5, with 7 bases fitting TRBD1. V trimming: 8 bases; J trimming: 3 bases; junction bases outside the gene matches: 1. The germline V gene has CDR1 SNHLY and CDR2 FYNNEI. The CDR3 runs 12 residues. In DNA form, the CDR3 reads TGTGCCAGCCAGGGGGACAATCAGCCCCAGCATTTT. Translating gives CASQGDNQPQHF.